This T cell receptor (beta chain) derives from a study of blood T cell repertoires in COVID-19 (dated by TCRdb to about 2020). At the level of the whole study: The collaborator samples originated in the United States, Italy and Spain and spanned the acute and convalescent phases of COVID-19. Deeply sampled blood TCRbeta repertoires from subjects exposed to, actively infected with, or recovered from COVID-19 were included in the dataset. The repertoires were made available in a free public database intended to serve as a resource for research on the immune response to SARS-CoV-2. The prospective study material was composed of cDNA or gDNA derived from T cells, B-cell-depleted T cells, or PBMCs. The sample metadata nearly always contained a de-identified subject ID, COVID-19 status, age in years and sex. Where HLA class I and class II types were available, the types were taken from metadata supplied by the sample provider, not from assay-based typing. The samples were drawn from the first 160 participants of the ongoing ImmuneRACE study and from some 1,300 subjects provided by 6 global collaborators.

In Seattle, one collaborating source enrolled patients while the infection was active and tracked those patients longitudinally over the course of disease. Each collaborating institution followed its own protocols to collect whole blood in K2EDTA tubes. For TCRbeta analysis, collaborator samples were shipped as frozen whole blood, as isolated PBMCs, or as DNA extracted from either sample type. Here is what the overall study found, with its caveats: How much clinical and demographic metadata was included differed by source and by participant, and the metadata was provided uncurated.

The immunoSEQ Assay, a bias-controlled multiplex PCR, was used to amplify TCRbeta CDR3 regions from genomic DNA. From the authors' description of their analysis: The number of nucleated cells in each sample was estimated by amplification of reference gene primers within the assay. To quantify the absolute abundance of each unique TCRbeta CDR3 rearrangement, sequence reads were collapsed and filtered. For each sample, productive Simpson clonality was calculated as the square root of Simpson's diversity index over productive rearrangements. TCRdb took over this immuneACCESS table, retaining in-frame rearrangements with V and J assigned. Such tables are incomplete; in checked studies, under half of the missing clones stem from an unresolved V gene, and the remainder is unexplained. D and trimming come from the DNA, and the V and J calls and clone size come from that table. This sample is represented by some 19,000 clones; under 85% of them were singletons. 16% of the sample is taken by the ten largest.

On this clone: Its antigen is currently not known. Per-nucleotide qualities are absent, and no much larger clonotype sits a single base away.

The clonotype originates from a man between 65 and 85 years old with COVID-19, enrolled during active disease. Sequencing input: peripheral blood.

The DNA sequence is TGTGCCAGCAGACCCCCGGGACTACACACAGATACGCAGTATTTT. Its protein reads: CASRPPGLHTDTQYF. The chain joins TRBV7-2 to TRBJ2-3; 7 middle bases align to TRBD2. V is cut back by 6 bases and J by 2 bases, with 8 bases in the junction unmatched. The CDR3 starts with the cysteine, ends with the phenylalanine, and has 15 residues. This entry keeps only the CDR3 DNA: 45 bases, framed from base 1. The germline V gene encodes CDR1 SGHTA and CDR2 FQGNSA.